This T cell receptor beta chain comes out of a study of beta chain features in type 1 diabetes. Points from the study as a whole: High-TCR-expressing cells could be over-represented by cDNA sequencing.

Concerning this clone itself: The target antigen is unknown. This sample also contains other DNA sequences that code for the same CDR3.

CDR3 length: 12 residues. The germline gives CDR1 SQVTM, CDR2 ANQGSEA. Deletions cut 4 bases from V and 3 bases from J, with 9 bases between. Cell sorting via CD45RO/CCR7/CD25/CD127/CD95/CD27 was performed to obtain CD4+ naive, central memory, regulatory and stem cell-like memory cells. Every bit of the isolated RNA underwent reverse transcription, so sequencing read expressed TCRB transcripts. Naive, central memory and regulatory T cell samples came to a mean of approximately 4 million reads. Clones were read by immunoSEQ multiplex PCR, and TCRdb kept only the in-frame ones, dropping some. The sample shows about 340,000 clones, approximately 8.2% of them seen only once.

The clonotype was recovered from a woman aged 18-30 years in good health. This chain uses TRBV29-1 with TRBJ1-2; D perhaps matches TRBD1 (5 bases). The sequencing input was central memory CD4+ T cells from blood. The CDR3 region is CSVARVDYGYTF. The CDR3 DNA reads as TGCAGCGTTGCCAGGGTTGACTATGGCTACACCTTC.